This T cell receptor (beta chain) is from a study of blood T cell repertoires in COVID-19. Study context: In each case, the material was cDNA or gDNA derived from T cells, B-cell-depleted T cells, or PBMCs.

The germline gives CDR1 SGHNT, CDR2 YYREEE (reference sequence). V was trimmed by 1 base and J by 5 bases, leaving 9 bases between them. This CDR3 is 13 amino acids long. As handled by the study authors: Amplification from reference gene primers served as the basis for estimated nucleated cell counts. The method was immunoSEQ multiplex PCR; TCRdb's version includes in-frame clones alone and lacks a portion of them. V and J calls and clone size follow that table, whereas D and trimming were derived from the DNA. The sample has more than 300,000 clones; about 89% are singletons. This chain connects TRBV5-4 to TRBJ2-5; D gene ambiguous. The TCR was taken from a woman between 45 and 60 years old with COVID-19, enrolled during active disease. The sequenced sample was peripheral blood. The CDR3 here is CASSLLEEETQYF. CDR3 in DNA: TGTGCCAGCAGCTTGCTAGAAGAGGAGACCCAGTACTTC.